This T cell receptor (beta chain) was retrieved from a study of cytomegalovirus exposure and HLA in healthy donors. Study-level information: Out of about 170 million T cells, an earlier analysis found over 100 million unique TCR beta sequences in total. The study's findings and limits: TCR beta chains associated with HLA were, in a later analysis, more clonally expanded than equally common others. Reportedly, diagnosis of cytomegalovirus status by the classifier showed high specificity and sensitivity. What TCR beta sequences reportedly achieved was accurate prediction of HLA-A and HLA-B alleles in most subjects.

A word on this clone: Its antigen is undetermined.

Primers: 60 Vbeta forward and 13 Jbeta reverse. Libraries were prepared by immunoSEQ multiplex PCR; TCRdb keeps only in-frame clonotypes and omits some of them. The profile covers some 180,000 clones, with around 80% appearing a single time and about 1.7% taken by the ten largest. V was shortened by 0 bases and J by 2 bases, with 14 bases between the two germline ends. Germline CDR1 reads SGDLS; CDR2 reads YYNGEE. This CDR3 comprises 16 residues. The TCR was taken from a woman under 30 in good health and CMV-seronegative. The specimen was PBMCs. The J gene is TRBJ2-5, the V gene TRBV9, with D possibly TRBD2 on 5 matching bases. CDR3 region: CASSVAVATPQETQYF. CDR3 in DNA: TGTGCCAGCAGCGTAGCGGTAGCGACGCCTCAAGAGACCCAGTACTTC.